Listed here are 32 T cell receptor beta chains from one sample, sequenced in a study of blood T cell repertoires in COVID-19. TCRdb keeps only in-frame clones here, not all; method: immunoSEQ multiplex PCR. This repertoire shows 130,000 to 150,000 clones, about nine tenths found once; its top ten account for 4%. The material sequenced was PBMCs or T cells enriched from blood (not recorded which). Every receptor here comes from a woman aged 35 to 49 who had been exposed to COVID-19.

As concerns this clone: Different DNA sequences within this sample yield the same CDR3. The CDR3 region is CASSLQGGGYTF. The CDR3 nucleotides read TGTGCCAGCAGCTTACAGGGTGGTGGCTACACCTTC. The V call is TRBV7-9, the J call TRBJ1-2, with a possible D match to TRBD1 (5 bases). Germline CDR1 reads SEHNR; CDR2 reads FQNEAQ (reference sequence). The length of the CDR3 is 12 residues. The V and J ends lost 2 bases and 7 bases respectively, with 8 bases between them.

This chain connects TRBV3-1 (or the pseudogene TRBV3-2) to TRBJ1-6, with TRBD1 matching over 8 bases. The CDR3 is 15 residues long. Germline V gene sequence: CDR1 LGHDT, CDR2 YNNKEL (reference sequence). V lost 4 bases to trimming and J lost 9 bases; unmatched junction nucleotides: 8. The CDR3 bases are TGTGCCAGCAGCCGAGACCAGGGGGCTAGTTCACCCCTCCACTTT. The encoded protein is CASSRDQGASSPLHF.

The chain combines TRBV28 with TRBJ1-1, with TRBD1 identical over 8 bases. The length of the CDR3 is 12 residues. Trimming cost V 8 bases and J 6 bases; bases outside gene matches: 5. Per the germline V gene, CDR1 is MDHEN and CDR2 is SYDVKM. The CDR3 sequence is CASWDRSAEAFF. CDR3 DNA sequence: TGTGCCAGCTGGGACAGGAGCGCTGAAGCTTTCTTT.

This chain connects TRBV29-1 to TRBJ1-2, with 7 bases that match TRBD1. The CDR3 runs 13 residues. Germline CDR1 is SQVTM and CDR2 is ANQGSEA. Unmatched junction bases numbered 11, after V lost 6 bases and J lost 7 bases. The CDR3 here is CSVGDRAGGGYTF. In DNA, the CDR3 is TGCAGCGTCGGCGACAGGGCAGGGGGTGGCTACACCTTC.

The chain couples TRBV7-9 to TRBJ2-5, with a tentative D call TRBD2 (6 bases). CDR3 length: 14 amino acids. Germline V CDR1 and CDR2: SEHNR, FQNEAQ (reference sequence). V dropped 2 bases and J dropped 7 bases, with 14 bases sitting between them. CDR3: CASSLQDYVGTQYF. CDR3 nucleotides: TGTGCCAGCAGCTTACAGGACTATGTAGGGACCCAGTACTTC. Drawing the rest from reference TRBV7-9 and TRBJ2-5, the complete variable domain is DTGVSQNPRHKITKRGQNVTFRCDPISEHNRLYWYRQTLGQGPEFLTYFQNEAQLEKSRLLSDRFSAERPKGSFSTLEIQRTEQGDSAMYLCASSLQDYVGTQYFGPGTRLLVL.

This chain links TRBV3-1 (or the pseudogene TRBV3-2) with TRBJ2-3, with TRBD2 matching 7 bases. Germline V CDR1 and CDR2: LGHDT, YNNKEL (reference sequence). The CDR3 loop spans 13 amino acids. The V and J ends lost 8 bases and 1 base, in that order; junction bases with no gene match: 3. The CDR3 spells CASLTSGTDTQYF. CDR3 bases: TGTGCCAGCTTAACTAGCGGCACAGATACGCAGTATTTT.

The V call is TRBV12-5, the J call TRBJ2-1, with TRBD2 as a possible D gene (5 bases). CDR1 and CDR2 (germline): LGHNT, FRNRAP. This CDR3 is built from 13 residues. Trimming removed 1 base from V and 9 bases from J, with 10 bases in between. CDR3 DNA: TGTGCTAGTGGTTTGGGTACGGGGAGTGAGCAGTTCTTC. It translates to CASGLGTGSEQFF.

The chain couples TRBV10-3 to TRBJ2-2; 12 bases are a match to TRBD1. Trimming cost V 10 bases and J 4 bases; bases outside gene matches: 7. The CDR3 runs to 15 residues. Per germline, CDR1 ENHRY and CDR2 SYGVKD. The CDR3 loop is CATRGTGGSTGELFF. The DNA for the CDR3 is TGTGCCACCCGAGGGACAGGGGGCAGCACCGGGGAGCTGTTTTTT.

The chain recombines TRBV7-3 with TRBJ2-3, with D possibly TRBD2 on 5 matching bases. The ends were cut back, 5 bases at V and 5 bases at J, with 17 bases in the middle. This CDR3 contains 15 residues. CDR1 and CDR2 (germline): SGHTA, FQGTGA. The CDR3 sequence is CASSQGLLPRDTQYF. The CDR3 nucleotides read TGTGCCAGCAGCCAAGGACTCTTACCCAGAGATACGCAGTATTTT.

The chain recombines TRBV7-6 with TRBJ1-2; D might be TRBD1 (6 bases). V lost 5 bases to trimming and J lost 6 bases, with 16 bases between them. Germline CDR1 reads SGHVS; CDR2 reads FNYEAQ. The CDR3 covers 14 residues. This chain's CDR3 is CASSPDRTLDGYTF. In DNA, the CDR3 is TGTGCCAGCAGCCCTGACAGGACTCTGGATGGCTACACCTTC.

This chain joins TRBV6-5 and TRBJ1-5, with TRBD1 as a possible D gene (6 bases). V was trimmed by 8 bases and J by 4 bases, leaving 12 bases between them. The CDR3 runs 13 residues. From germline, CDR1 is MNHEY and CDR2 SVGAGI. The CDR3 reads CASADRKNQPQHF. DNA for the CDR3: TGTGCCAGCGCAGACAGGAAAAATCAGCCCCAGCATTTT.

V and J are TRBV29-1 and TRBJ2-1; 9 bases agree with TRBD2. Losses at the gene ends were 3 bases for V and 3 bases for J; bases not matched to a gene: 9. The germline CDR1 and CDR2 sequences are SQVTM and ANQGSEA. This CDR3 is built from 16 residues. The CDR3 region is CSVDPRRTSDYNEQFF. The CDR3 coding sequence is TGCAGCGTTGACCCTAGGCGGACTAGCGACTACAATGAGCAGTTCTTC.

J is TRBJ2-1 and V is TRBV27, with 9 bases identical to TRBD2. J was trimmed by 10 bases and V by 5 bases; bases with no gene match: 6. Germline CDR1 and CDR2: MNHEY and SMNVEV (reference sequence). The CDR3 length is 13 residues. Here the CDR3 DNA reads TGTGCCAGCAGTCCCCGGCTAGCGGGGGAGCAGTTCTTC. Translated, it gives CASSPRLAGEQFF.

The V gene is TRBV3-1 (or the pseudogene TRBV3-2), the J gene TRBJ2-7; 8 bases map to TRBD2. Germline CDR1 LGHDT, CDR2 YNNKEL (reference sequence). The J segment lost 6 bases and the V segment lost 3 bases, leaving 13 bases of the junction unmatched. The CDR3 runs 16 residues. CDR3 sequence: CASSHVAGSSLLEQYF. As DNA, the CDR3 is TGTGCCAGCAGCCACGTAGCGGGATCTTCCCTTCTCGAGCAGTACTTC.

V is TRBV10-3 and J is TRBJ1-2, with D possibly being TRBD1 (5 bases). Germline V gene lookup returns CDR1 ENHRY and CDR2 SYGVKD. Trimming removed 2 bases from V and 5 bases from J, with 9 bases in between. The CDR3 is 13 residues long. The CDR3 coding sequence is TGTGCCATCAGTGAGGGGACTGAATATGGCTACACCTTC. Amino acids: CAISEGTEYGYTF.

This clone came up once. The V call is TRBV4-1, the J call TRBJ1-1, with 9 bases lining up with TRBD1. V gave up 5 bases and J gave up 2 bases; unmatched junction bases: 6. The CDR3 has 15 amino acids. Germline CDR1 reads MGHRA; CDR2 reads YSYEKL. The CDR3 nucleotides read TGCGCCAGCAGCAAAAGGGACAGGGATAACACTGAAGCTTTCTTT. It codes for CASSKRDRDNTEAFF.

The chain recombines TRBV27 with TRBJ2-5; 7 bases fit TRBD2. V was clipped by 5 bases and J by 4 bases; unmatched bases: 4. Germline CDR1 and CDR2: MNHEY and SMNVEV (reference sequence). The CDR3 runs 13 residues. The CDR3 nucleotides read TGTGCCAGCAGTCCCGAGCGGGGAGAGACCCAGTACTTC. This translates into CASSPERGETQYF.

Here the CDR3 reads CASSHDRMYGYTF. The CDR3 DNA sequence: TGTGCCAGCAGTCACGACAGGATGTATGGCTACACCTTC. The V gene is TRBV6-2 or TRBV6-3, the J gene TRBJ1-2; D is perhaps TRBD1 (6 bases). Trimming left V 5 bases short and J 5 bases short, with 12 bases between. Germline V CDR1 and CDR2: MNHEY, SVGEGT. The CDR3 is 13 amino acids.

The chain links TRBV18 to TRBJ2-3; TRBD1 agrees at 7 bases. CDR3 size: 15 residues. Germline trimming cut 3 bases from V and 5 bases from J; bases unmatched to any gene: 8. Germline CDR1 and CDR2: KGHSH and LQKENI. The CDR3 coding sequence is TGTGCCAGCTCACCCCTGACAGGGTTGGAAGATACGCAGTATTTT. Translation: CASSPLTGLEDTQYF. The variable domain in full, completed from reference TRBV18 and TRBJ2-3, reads NAGVMQNPRHLVRRRGQEARLRCSPMKGHSHVYWYRQLPEEGLKFMVYLQKENIIDESGMPKERFSAEFPKEGPSILRIQQVVRGDSAAYFCASSPLTGLEDTQYFGPGTRLTVL.

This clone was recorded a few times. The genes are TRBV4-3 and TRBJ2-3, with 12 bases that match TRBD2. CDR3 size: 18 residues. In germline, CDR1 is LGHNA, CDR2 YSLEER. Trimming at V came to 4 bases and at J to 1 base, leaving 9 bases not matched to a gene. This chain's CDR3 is CASSPRLAGDGGTDTQYF. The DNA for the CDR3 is TGCGCCAGCAGCCCCAGACTAGCGGGAGACGGCGGCACAGATACGCAGTATTTT.

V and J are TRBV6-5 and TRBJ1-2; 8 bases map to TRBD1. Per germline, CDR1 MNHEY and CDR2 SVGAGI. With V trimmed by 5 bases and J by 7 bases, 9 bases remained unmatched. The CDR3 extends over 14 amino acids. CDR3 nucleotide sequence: TGTGCCAGCAGTACCGGACAGGGAAGATCTGGCTACACCTTC. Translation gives CASSTGQGRSGYTF.

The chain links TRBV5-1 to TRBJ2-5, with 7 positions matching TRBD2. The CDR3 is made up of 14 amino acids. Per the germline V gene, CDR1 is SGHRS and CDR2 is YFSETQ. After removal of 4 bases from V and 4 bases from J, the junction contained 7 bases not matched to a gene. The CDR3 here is CASSVTSSGETQYF. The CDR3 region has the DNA TGCGCCAGCAGCGTGACATCTAGCGGAGAGACCCAGTACTTC.

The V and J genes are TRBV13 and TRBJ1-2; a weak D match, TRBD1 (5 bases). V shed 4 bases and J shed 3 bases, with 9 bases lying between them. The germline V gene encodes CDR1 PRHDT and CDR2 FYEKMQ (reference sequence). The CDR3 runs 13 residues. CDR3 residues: CASSSRVDYGYTF. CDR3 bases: TGTGCCAGCAGCTCCAGGGTCGACTATGGCTACACCTTC.

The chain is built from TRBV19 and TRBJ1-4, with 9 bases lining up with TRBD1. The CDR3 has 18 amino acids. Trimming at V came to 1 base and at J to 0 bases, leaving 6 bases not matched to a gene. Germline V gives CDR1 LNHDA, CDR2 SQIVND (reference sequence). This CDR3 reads CASSIAGQGPATNEKLFF. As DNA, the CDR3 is TGTGCCAGTAGTATAGCGGGACAGGGTCCAGCAACTAATGAAAAACTGTTTTTT.

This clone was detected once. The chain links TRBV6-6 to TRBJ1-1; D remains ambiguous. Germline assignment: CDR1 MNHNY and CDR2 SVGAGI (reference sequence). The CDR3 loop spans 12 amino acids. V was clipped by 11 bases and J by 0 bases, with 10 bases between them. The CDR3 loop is CAAQVMNTEAFF. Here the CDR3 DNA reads TGTGCCGCGCAGGTGATGAACACTGAAGCTTTCTTT.

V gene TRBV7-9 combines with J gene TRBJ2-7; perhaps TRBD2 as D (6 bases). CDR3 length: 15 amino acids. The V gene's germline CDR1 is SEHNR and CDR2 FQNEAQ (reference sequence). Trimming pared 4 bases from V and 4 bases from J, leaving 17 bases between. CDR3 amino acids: CASSSPEGGFYEQYF. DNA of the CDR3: TGTGCCAGCAGCTCCCCCGAGGGAGGCTTTTACGAGCAGTACTTC.

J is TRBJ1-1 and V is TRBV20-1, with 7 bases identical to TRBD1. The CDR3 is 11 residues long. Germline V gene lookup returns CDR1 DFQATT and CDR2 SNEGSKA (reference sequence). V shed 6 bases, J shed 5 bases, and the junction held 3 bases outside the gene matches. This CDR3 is CSAWGQTEAFF. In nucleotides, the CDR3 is TGCAGTGCGTGGGGACAGACTGAAGCTTTCTTT.

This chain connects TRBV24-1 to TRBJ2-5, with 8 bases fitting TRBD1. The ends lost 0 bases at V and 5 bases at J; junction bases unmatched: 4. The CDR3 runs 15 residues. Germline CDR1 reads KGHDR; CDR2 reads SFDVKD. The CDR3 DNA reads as TGTGCCACCAGTGATTTGGGACAGGGAACGGAGACCCAGTACTTC. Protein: CATSDLGQGTETQYF.

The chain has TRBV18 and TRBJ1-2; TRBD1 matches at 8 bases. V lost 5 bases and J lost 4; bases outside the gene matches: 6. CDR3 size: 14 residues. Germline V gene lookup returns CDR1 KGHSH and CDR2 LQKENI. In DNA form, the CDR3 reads TGTGCCAGCTCATCAGGACAGGGAAGCTATGGCTACACCTTC. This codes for CASSSGQGSYGYTF.

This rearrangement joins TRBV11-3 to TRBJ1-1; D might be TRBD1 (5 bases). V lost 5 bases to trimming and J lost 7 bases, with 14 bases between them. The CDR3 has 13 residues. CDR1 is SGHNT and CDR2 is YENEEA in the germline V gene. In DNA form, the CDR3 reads TGTGCCAGCAGCCCGACAGTTACCGGTGAAGCTTTCTTT. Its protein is CASSPTVTGEAFF.

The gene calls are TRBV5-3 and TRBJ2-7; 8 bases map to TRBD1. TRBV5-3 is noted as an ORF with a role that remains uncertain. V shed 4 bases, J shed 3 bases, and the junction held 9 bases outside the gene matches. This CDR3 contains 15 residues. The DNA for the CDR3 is TGTGCCAGAAGCGAGGGGCCCGACAGGGGCTACGAGCAGTACTTC. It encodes CARSEGPDRGYEQYF.

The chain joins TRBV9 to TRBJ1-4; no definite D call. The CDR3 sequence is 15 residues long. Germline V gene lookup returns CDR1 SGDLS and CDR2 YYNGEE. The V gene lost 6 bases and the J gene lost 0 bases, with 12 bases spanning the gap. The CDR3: CASTPSGTTNEKLFF. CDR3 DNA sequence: TGTGCCAGCACCCCTTCGGGAACAACTAATGAAAAACTGTTTTTT.